The 20 T cell receptor beta chains listed next were all sequenced from one sample in a study of response to subunit inactivated influenza vaccine. TCRdb reprocessed the RT-PCR reads via MiXCR and lists one record per CDR3 protein. Here the sample spans roughly 650,000 distinct CDR3 sequences, about 15% being singletons. Sample: PBMCs from blood, taken roughly 12 days after vaccination. The receptors were gathered from a man aged 50-60 years who received an inactivated influenza vaccine.

The rearrangement uses TRBV6-2 or TRBV6-3 and TRBJ2-6, with 8 bases fitting TRBD1. V was pared by 8 bases and J by 4 bases, with 7 bases of the junction left unmatched. The CDR3 covers 15 residues. Germline V gene lookup returns CDR1 MNHEY and CDR2 SVGEGT. The CDR3 sequence: CASGQGRVGANVLTF. As DNA, the CDR3 is TGTGCCAGCGGACAGGGACGCGTCGGGGCCAACGTCCTGACTTTC.

This clonotype has only a few counts. The rearrangement uses TRBV7-6 and TRBJ1-1, with D hard to call. This CDR3 has 14 residues. Germline values: CDR1 SGHVS, CDR2 FNYEAQ. V lost 2 bases and J 1 base, leaving 8 bases between the germline ends. The CDR3, as DNA: TGTGCCAGCAGCTTATCGCAGGCGAACACTGAAGCTTTCTTT. It translates to CASSLSQANTEAFF. The complete variable domain, with remaining parts taken from reference TRBV7-6 and TRBJ1-1, reads GAGVSQSPRYKVTKRGQDVALRCDPISGHVSLYWYRQALGQGPEFLTYFNYEAQQDKSGLPNDRFSAERPEGSISTLTIQRTEQRDSAMYRCASSLSQANTEAFFGQGTRLTVV.

This clonotype has only a few counts. The chain couples TRBV7-9 to TRBJ1-2, with a possible D match to TRBD1 (6 bases). V was shortened by 8 bases and J by 4 bases, with 20 bases between the two germline ends. CDR3 length equals 15 residues. Germline V gene sequence: CDR1 SEHNR, CDR2 FQNEAQ (reference sequence). The CDR3: CASQLGDIRGYGYTF. The CDR3 coding sequence is TGTGCCAGCCAGCTTGGGGACATACGCGGCTATGGCTACACCTTC. Full variable domain (rest looked up from reference TRBV7-9 and TRBJ1-2): DTGVSQNPRHKITKRGQNVTFRCDPISEHNRLYWYRQTLGQGPEFLTYFQNEAQLEKSRLLSDRFSAERPKGSFSTLEIQRTEQGDSAMYLCASQLGDIRGYGYTFGSGTRLTVV.

The chain has TRBV12-3 or TRBV12-4 and TRBJ1-2, with 10 positions matching TRBD1. V gave up 4 bases and J gave up 2 bases; unmatched junction bases: 4. This CDR3 has 15 residues. The CDR3 bases are TGTGCCAGCAGTTCCGACAGGGGGCTAAACTATGGCTACACCTTC. Translated: CASSSDRGLNYGYTF.

The chain carries TRBV20-1 and TRBJ2-2, with 8 bases lining up with TRBD2. With V trimmed by 3 bases and J by 2 bases, 5 bases remained unmatched. Germline V lookup: CDR1 DFQATT, CDR2 SNEGSKA (reference sequence). This CDR3 has 15 residues. The CDR3 bases are TGCAGTGCTAGGATAGCGGGGATAAACACCGGGGAGCTGTTTTTT. This encodes CSARIAGINTGELFF.

This clonotype came up many times. V and J are TRBV7-2 and TRBJ1-1; no definite D call. V lost 5 bases to trimming and J lost 10 bases, with 20 bases between them. Germline values: CDR1 SGHTA, CDR2 FQGNSA. There are 14 residues in the CDR3. The CDR3 reads CASSPQTFERGAFF. DNA for the CDR3: TGTGCCAGCAGCCCGCAGACTTTCGAACGGGGAGCTTTCTTT.

This chain joins TRBV6-2 or TRBV6-3 and TRBJ2-1; 10 nucleotides align to TRBD2. The V gene end was trimmed by 6 bases and the J gene end by 5 bases; junction bases not matched to a gene: 7. In germline, CDR1 is MNHEY, CDR2 SVGEGT. The CDR3 spans 15 residues. DNA of the CDR3: TGTGCCAGCAGGAAAACTAGCGGGAAGAACAATGAGCAGTTCTTC. It is translated as CASRKTSGKNNEQFF.

In this sample, this clonotype turned up a few times. The chain is built from TRBV20-1 and TRBJ2-1, with D possibly called TRBD1 or TRBD2 (5 bases each). Germline CDR1 and CDR2: DFQATT and SNEGSKA (reference sequence). The V and J ends lost 6 bases and 7 bases respectively, with 19 bases between them. CDR3 length: 14 residues. The CDR3 sequence is CSAFGAGRRNEQFF. The CDR3 bases are TGCAGTGCCTTTGGGGCAGGGCGGAGGAATGAGCAGTTCTTC.

The gene calls are TRBV29-1 and TRBJ2-7; 7 bases are a match to TRBD1. The CDR3 extends over 13 amino acids. The V segment lost 7 bases and the J segment 1 base; nucleotides outside the gene matches: 7. The germline gives CDR1 SQVTM, CDR2 ANQGSEA. The CDR3 DNA reads TGCAGCGCTGGGACAGCTTTTTCCTACGAGCAGTACTTC. This codes for CSAGTAFSYEQYF.

The CDR3 bases are TGTGCTAGTGGCCGGGACACTAACAATGAGCAGTTCTTC. Translation: CASGRDTNNEQFF. The J gene is TRBJ2-1, the V gene TRBV12-5; a weak D match, TRBD1 (6 bases). V lost 6 bases and J lost 5, with 11 bases in between. This CDR3 spans 13 amino acids. Per the germline V gene, CDR1 is LGHNT and CDR2 is FRNRAP.

The chain couples TRBV11-2 to TRBJ2-1; 10 bases align to TRBD2. Germline CDR1 reads SGHAT; CDR2 reads FQNNGV. V lost 4 bases to trimming and J lost 6 bases; unmatched junction nucleotides: 21. CDR3 size: 20 residues. Written as DNA, the CDR3 is TGTGCCAGCAGCTCAAGAGGGCTAGCGGGAGAATTTAATAGTCGCAATGAGCAGTTCTTC. This encodes CASSSRGLAGEFNSRNEQFF.

V gene TRBV27 combines with J gene TRBJ2-3; TRBD1 or TRBD2 may be the D gene (5 bases each). Trimming took off 7 bases at V and 2 bases at J, with 16 bases between the two ends. Per the germline V gene, CDR1 is MNHEY and CDR2 is SMNVEV (reference sequence). The CDR3 is 15 amino acids. The CDR3 nucleotides read TGTGCCAGCACCCCCCGGGGCCTTATCACAGATACGCAGTATTTT. This sequence encodes CASTPRGLITDTQYF.

This clonotype has more than one count but fewer than ten. V and J are TRBV4-3 and TRBJ2-4; 10 bases match TRBD2. Germline assignment: CDR1 LGHNA and CDR2 YSLEER. The CDR3 runs to 15 residues. Trimming removed 4 bases from V and 6 bases from J; junction bases left unmatched: 6. CDR3 region: CASSPQRTSGNIQYF. The CDR3 region has the DNA TGCGCCAGCAGCCCCCAAAGGACTAGCGGAAACATTCAGTACTTC.

V gene TRBV7-3 combines with J gene TRBJ2-2; D is undetermined. Germline CDR1 SGHTA, CDR2 FQGTGA. This CDR3 contains 14 residues. Trimming pared 5 bases from V and 4 bases from J, leaving 11 bases between. The CDR3: CASSLRKGTGELFF. The CDR3 nucleotides read TGTGCCAGCAGCCTCAGGAAAGGCACCGGGGAGCTGTTTTTT.

The table lists this clonotype with a few counts. The chain joins TRBV20-1 to TRBJ1-2; 12 bases match TRBD1. Unmatched junction bases numbered 9, after V lost 5 bases and J lost 5 bases. This CDR3 region has 15 residues. Germline CDR1 and CDR2: DFQATT and SNEGSKA (reference sequence). For the CDR3, the DNA is TGCAGTGCTCGGGGACAGGGGGCAGATTTATATGGCTACACCTTC. Encoded protein: CSARGQGADLYGYTF.

This chain connects TRBV12-3 or TRBV12-4 to TRBJ1-5; D not resolved. The CDR3 sequence is 13 residues long. V was pared by 3 bases and J by 5 bases, with 8 bases between. The DNA of the CDR3 is TGTGCCAGCAGTTTGACGGCTGATCAGCCCCAGCATTTT. Translated, it gives CASSLTADQPQHF.

This chain links TRBV10-3 with TRBJ2-1; TRBD2 agrees at 8 bases. J was trimmed by 0 bases and V by 6 bases; bases with no gene match: 4. Germline V gene sequence: CDR1 ENHRY, CDR2 SYGVKD. This CDR3 region has 15 residues. This CDR3 is CAIRLAASSYNEQFF. In DNA, the CDR3 is TGTGCCATCAGACTAGCGGCGAGCTCCTACAATGAGCAGTTCTTC.

This clonotype was seen a few times. The chain carries TRBV5-1 and TRBJ1-6; 7 nucleotides line up with TRBD1. V trimming: 2 bases; J trimming: 9 bases; junction bases outside the gene matches: 11. Germline CDR1 and CDR2: SGHRS and YFSETQ. The CDR3 contains 16 residues. The DNA of the CDR3 is TGCGCCAGCAGCTTACAGGGGCCTATTCGTGGTTCACCCCTCCACTTT. Protein sequence: CASSLQGPIRGSPLHF.

A few counts support this clonotype. The V and J genes are TRBV5-1 and TRBJ2-5; 16 bases are a match to TRBD2. Germline V lookup: CDR1 SGHRS, CDR2 YFSETQ. The CDR3 consists of 17 residues. The V segment lost 2 bases and the J segment 1 base; nucleotides outside the gene matches: 2. The chain's CDR3 is CASSFGTSGRAQETQYF. The CDR3 coding sequence is TGCGCCAGCAGCTTCGGGACTAGCGGGAGGGCCCAAGAGACCCAGTACTTC. Supplemented by reference TRBV5-1 and TRBJ2-5, the full variable domain reads KAGVTQTPRYLIKTRGQQVTLSCSPISGHRSVSWYQQTPGQGLQFLFEYFSETQRNKGNFPGRFSGRQFSNSRSEMNVSTLELGDSALYLCASSFGTSGRAQETQYFGPGTRLLVL.

CDR3 sequence: CASNLSGGGADTQYF. The DNA of the CDR3 is TGTGCCAGCAACTTAAGCGGGGGAGGGGCAGATACGCAGTATTTT. The chain has TRBV6-1 and TRBJ2-3; the match to TRBD2 covers 8 bases. With 7 bases clipped from V and 4 bases from J, the junction kept 10 bases outside the gene matches. The CDR3 runs to 15 residues. Germline V gene lookup returns CDR1 MNHNS and CDR2 SASEGT.